This T cell receptor beta chain was profiled in a study of blood T cell repertoires in COVID-19. Study-level background: Samples of COVID-19 (acute and convalescent) were obtained from the United States, Italy and Spain.

The J segment lost 4 bases and the V segment lost 0 bases, leaving 2 bases of the junction unmatched. The germline CDR1 and CDR2 sequences are LGHNA and YNFKEQ. The CDR3 length is 14 residues. The study recruited people aged roughly 18 to 95 years across roughly 23 US areas. This clone appeared once. As processed by the authors: It was from reference gene primer amplification that nucleated cell counts were estimated. Assay: immunoSEQ multiplex PCR; the TCRdb copy retains only in-frame clones and omits some. Clone size and the V and J calls come from that table; the DNA yielded D and trimming. This sample has just over 250,000 clones, with about 86% found just once.

The sequenced sample was PBMCs or T cells enriched from blood (not recorded which). The receptor was derived from a man aged 25 to 40 with acute COVID-19. V usage is TRBV4-2 and J usage is TRBJ1-2; 7 bases line up with TRBD1. The CDR3 here is CASSQEGTAYGYTF. The CDR3 DNA reads as TGTGCCAGCAGCCAAGAGGGGACAGCCTATGGCTACACCTTC.